The source of this T cell receptor (beta chain) is a study of cytomegalovirus exposure and HLA in healthy donors. Primers: 60 Vbeta forward and 13 Jbeta reverse. Measured with immunoSEQ multiplex PCR; TCRdb has only the in-frame clones, and not every one. This table holds about 160,000 clones, about four fifths found once. V was clipped by 5 bases and J by 6 bases; unmatched bases: 2. The germline V gene has CDR1 MNHEY and CDR2 SVGAGI. The CDR3 covers 15 residues. This TCR was recovered from a male donor in good health and CMV-seropositive. The sequencing input was PBMCs. This sequence joins TRBV6-5 and TRBJ2-2; 14 bases agree with TRBD2. CDR3 residues: CASSQGLAGAGELFF. Here the CDR3 DNA reads TGTGCCAGCAGTCAGGGACTAGCGGGGGCCGGGGAGCTGTTTTTT.